Sequencing of this T cell receptor (beta chain) was carried out in a study of metastatic and nonmetastatic thyroid tumors. In the original workflow: Researchers built a distant-metastasis classifier for papillary thyroid cancer that drew on CDR3 differences across clinicopathological groups. TCRdb recomputed clones from the PCR reads via MiXCR. The V and J calls and clone size come from TCRdb's table, not from the authors' own analysis. The sample gives some 27,000 clones, 20% to 25% of which show up once; roughly a quarter is in the top ten. In this sample, this clone turned up once. There were no patients who had received any treatment before thyroid surgery. With 7 bases removed from V and 6 bases from J, the gap between germline ends came to 19 bases. Germline V gene data show CDR1 as GTSNPN and CDR2 as SVGIG (reference sequence). The CDR3 totals 13 residues.

This chain links TRBV30 with TRBJ2-7, with D possibly matching TRBD2 (5 bases). This receptor was taken from a male donor with papillary thyroid cancer or a benign thyroid nodule (not recorded which). Some clones in this sample may be carry-over from other donors' samples. The sample was blood. The CDR3 region is CASKKRDHTEQYF. CDR3 nucleotides: TGTGCCTCGAAGAAACGGGATCACACCGAGCAGTACTTC.